This is a list of T cell receptor beta chains from one sample in a study of blood T cell repertoires in COVID-19. The method was immunoSEQ multiplex PCR; TCRdb's version includes in-frame clones alone and lacks a portion of them. This table has fewer than 150,000 clones, approximately 87% appearing once. The specimen sequenced was peripheral blood. The receptors stem from a woman aged 55-75 years with acute or convalescent COVID-19. Each CDR3 is given with its conserved first and last residue. D genes are given only for firm matches. Rows give clone size only sometimes, using once, few, many, or a class for an expanded clone.

clone size: .
J gene: TRBJ2-7
D gene: TRBD2
V gene: TRBV3-1/TRBV3-2
CDR3 DNA: TGTGCCAGCAGCCCCCAACTAGCGGGAGTGTTCGAGCAGTACTTC
CDR3 protein: CASSPQLAGVFEQYF

clone size: .
J gene: TRBJ2-1
D gene: TRBD2
V gene: TRBV20-1
CDR3 DNA: TGCAGTGCTAGTGGAGTCGGGCGGGAGCACACTGAGCAGTTCTTC
CDR3 protein: CSASGVGREHTEQFF

clone size: once
J gene: TRBJ1-2
D gene: TRBD1
V gene: TRBV6-6
CDR3 DNA: TGTGCCAGCAGTCCCGGGACAGGGGATGGCTACACCTTC
CDR3 protein: CASSPGTGDGYTF

clone size: once
J gene: TRBJ1-2
D gene: .
V gene: TRBV7-9
CDR3 DNA: TGTGCCAGCAGCTTAGCGAGGGCAGGATTCCTGGGCTACACCTTC
CDR3 protein: CASSLARAGFLGYTF

clone size: .
J gene: TRBJ1-1
D gene: .
V gene: TRBV2
CDR3 DNA: TGTGCCAGCACCTCCCCATGGGTCAGGGAGAACACTGAAGCTTTCTTT
CDR3 protein: CASTSPWVRENTEAFF

clone size: .
J gene: TRBJ2-2
D gene: TRBD2
V gene: TRBV7-2
CDR3 DNA: TGTGCCAGCAGCTATGGGACTAGCGGGAGGAGGTATGGCGGGGAGCTGTTTTTT
CDR3 protein: CASSYGTSGRRYGGELFF

clone size: .
J gene: TRBJ2-7
D gene: TRBD1
V gene: TRBV14
CDR3 DNA: TGTGCCAGCAGCCACTACCGGGACAGGGGATCCTACGAGCAGTACTTC
CDR3 protein: CASSHYRDRGSYEQYF

clone size: .
J gene: TRBJ1-2
D gene: .
V gene: TRBV19
CDR3 DNA: TGTGCCAGTATTCCACCGGGAGGGCGCGGGTCATTAACCTACACCTTC
CDR3 protein: CASIPPGGRGSLTYTF

clone size: few
J gene: TRBJ2-2
D gene: TRBD1
V gene: TRBV2
CDR3 DNA: TGTGCCAGCAGCGTCTCACAGACAGGGTACGCCGGGGAGCTGTTTTTT
CDR3 protein: CASSVSQTGYAGELFF

clone size: .
J gene: TRBJ1-1
D gene: .
V gene: TRBV7-8
CDR3 DNA: TGTGCCAGCAGCTTAGCAGCGCCAGGGGCGCACATGAACACTGAAGCTTTCTTT
CDR3 protein: CASSLAAPGAHMNTEAFF

clone size: .
J gene: TRBJ1-2
D gene: .
V gene: TRBV19
CDR3 DNA: TGTGCCAGTAGTGTCACAGGTCCGCTTCTCTATGGCTACACCTTC
CDR3 protein: CASSVTGPLLYGYTF

clone size: .
J gene: TRBJ1-6
D gene: TRBD1
V gene: TRBV6-5
CDR3 DNA: TGTGCCAGCAGTTACTCTAGACAGGGCTATAATTCACCCCTCCACTTT
CDR3 protein: CASSYSRQGYNSPLHF

clone size: .
J gene: TRBJ1-1
D gene: .
V gene: TRBV20-1
CDR3 DNA: TGCAGTGCTAGGGGACTTACTGAAGCTTTCTTT
CDR3 protein: CSARGLTEAFF

clone size: .
J gene: TRBJ2-1
D gene: .
V gene: TRBV2
CDR3 DNA: TGTGCCAGCTCCCGGGACGGGGGAAACAATGAGCAGTTCTTC
CDR3 protein: CASSRDGGNNEQFF

clone size: .
J gene: TRBJ1-5
D gene: TRBD1
V gene: TRBV11-2
CDR3 DNA: TGTGCCAGCAGCTTAGGTAGACAGGGAAGAGAGCCCCAGCATTTT
CDR3 protein: CASSLGRQGREPQHF

clone size: .
J gene: TRBJ1-2
D gene: TRBD1
V gene: TRBV7-3
CDR3 DNA: TGTGCCAGCAGCTTAACGGCAGGGGGCAACTATGGCTACACCTTC
CDR3 protein: CASSLTAGGNYGYTF

clone size: once
J gene: TRBJ2-2
D gene: .
V gene: TRBV7-9
CDR3 DNA: TGTGCCAGCAGCTCGTCCCTATCCGGGGAGCTGTTTTTT
CDR3 protein: CASSSSLSGELFF

clone size: .
J gene: TRBJ2-5
D gene: .
V gene: TRBV7-8
CDR3 DNA: TGTGCCAGCAGCTTAGTTGCGCCCCCACAAGAGACCCAGTACTTC
CDR3 protein: CASSLVAPPQETQYF

clone size: .
J gene: TRBJ2-1
D gene: .
V gene: TRBV29-1
CDR3 DNA: TGCAGCGCTAGGGTCGACAGTACCAACAATGAGCAGTTCTTC
CDR3 protein: CSARVDSTNNEQFF

clone size: .
J gene: TRBJ2-7
D gene: .
V gene: TRBV16
CDR3 DNA: TGTGCCAGCAGCCCCTTCCGGGCCTACGAGCAGTACTTC
CDR3 protein: CASSPFRAYEQYF

clone size: .
J gene: TRBJ2-3
D gene: TRBD2
V gene: TRBV19
CDR3 DNA: TGTGCCAGTAGTATACTAGCGGGAAACACAGATACGCAGTATTTT
CDR3 protein: CASSILAGNTDTQYF

clone size: .
J gene: TRBJ1-5
D gene: .
V gene: TRBV3-1/TRBV3-2
CDR3 DNA: TGTGCCAGCAGCCTTCGGATCCTCCGGACTGAAAGCAATCAGCCCCAGCATTTT
CDR3 protein: CASSLRILRTESNQPQHF

clone size: few
J gene: TRBJ1-1
D gene: .
V gene: TRBV7-2
CDR3 DNA: TGTGCCAGCAGCTTAGTTTCTGGGGGGGAGTCAGCTTTCTTT
CDR3 protein: CASSLVSGGESAFF

clone size: .
J gene: TRBJ2-1
D gene: .
V gene: TRBV18
CDR3 DNA: TGTGCCAGCTCACCAAAGGGGATAAATGAGCAGTTCTTC
CDR3 protein: CASSPKGINEQFF

clone size: .
J gene: TRBJ1-3
D gene: TRBD1
V gene: TRBV6-5
CDR3 DNA: TGTGCCAGCAAACCGGGACAGGGCCGAAACACCATATATTTT
CDR3 protein: CASKPGQGRNTIYF

clone size: .
J gene: TRBJ2-2
D gene: TRBD1
V gene: TRBV24-1
CDR3 DNA: TGTGCCACCAGAGAGGACAGGGGAAGAGCCGGGGAGCTGTTTTTT
CDR3 protein: CATREDRGRAGELFF

clone size: many
J gene: TRBJ2-1
D gene: .
V gene: TRBV9
CDR3 DNA: TGTGCCAGCAGCGAGGAGAGCGGTGGAGTTGGCAATGAGCAGTTCTTC
CDR3 protein: CASSEESGGVGNEQFF

clone size: .
J gene: TRBJ2-1
D gene: .
V gene: TRBV9
CDR3 DNA: TGTGCCAGCAGCGGAACATACAATGAGCAGTTCTTC
CDR3 protein: CASSGTYNEQFF

clone size: .
J gene: TRBJ2-2
D gene: .
V gene: TRBV11-2
CDR3 DNA: TGTGCCAGCAGCCACGACACGTACACCGGGGAGCTGTTTTTT
CDR3 protein: CASSHDTYTGELFF

clone size: .
J gene: TRBJ2-1
D gene: .
V gene: TRBV7-3
CDR3 DNA: TGTGCCAGCAGCTTAAGAGGCCTAGCACTAAATGAGCAGTTCTTC
CDR3 protein: CASSLRGLALNEQFF

clone size: .
J gene: TRBJ2-1
D gene: TRBD1
V gene: TRBV2
CDR3 DNA: TGTGCCAGCCAACCATCAACAGGGGGTATGGGTGAGCAGTTCTTC
CDR3 protein: CASQPSTGGMGEQFF

clone size: .
J gene: TRBJ1-2
D gene: .
V gene: TRBV12-3/TRBV12-4
CDR3 DNA: TGTGCCAGCAGTTCCGACAGATATGGCTACACCTTC
CDR3 protein: CASSSDRYGYTF

clone size: .
J gene: TRBJ1-1
D gene: .
V gene: TRBV7-8
CDR3 DNA: TGTGCCAGCAGCCCTGCGGGTTCTCTGGGCCCTGAAGCTTTCTTT
CDR3 protein: CASSPAGSLGPEAFF

clone size: .
J gene: TRBJ1-1
D gene: .
V gene: TRBV27
CDR3 DNA: TGTGCCAGCAGTCCACGACAGGCATCCACTGAAGCTTTCTTT
CDR3 protein: CASSPRQASTEAFF

clone size: .
J gene: TRBJ1-1
D gene: .
V gene: TRBV28
CDR3 DNA: TGTGCCAGCAGTACCACCGGGGGAGGCAGGAATGAAGCTTTCTTT
CDR3 protein: CASSTTGGGRNEAFF

clone size: .
J gene: TRBJ2-7
D gene: TRBD1
V gene: TRBV7-2
CDR3 DNA: TGTGCCAGCAGCCAAAAGCTCGGACAGGGACCCTACGAGCAGTACTTC
CDR3 protein: CASSQKLGQGPYEQYF

clone size: .
J gene: TRBJ1-1
D gene: .
V gene: TRBV6-5
CDR3 DNA: TGTGCCAGCAGTCCACAGGGAACTGAAGCTTTCTTT
CDR3 protein: CASSPQGTEAFF

clone size: .
J gene: TRBJ1-1
D gene: TRBD1
V gene: TRBV4-1
CDR3 DNA: TGCGCCAGCAGCCCCCGGAACAGGGGCGCTGAAGCTTTCTTT
CDR3 protein: CASSPRNRGAEAFF

clone size: .
J gene: TRBJ1-2
D gene: TRBD1
V gene: TRBV3-1/TRBV3-2
CDR3 DNA: TGTGCCAGCAGCCAACCGGGACAGGCCTACACCTTC
CDR3 protein: CASSQPGQAYTF

clone size: few
J gene: TRBJ1-1
D gene: .
V gene: TRBV20-1
CDR3 DNA: TGCAGTGCTAGTGACGGGAATGAAGCTTTCTTT
CDR3 protein: CSASDGNEAFF

clone size: .
J gene: TRBJ2-1
D gene: .
V gene: TRBV5-4
CDR3 DNA: TGTGCCAGCGGGGCCAGCTCCTACAATGAGCAGTTCTTC
CDR3 protein: CASGASSYNEQFF

clone size: .
J gene: TRBJ2-2
D gene: TRBD1
V gene: TRBV3-1/TRBV3-2
CDR3 DNA: TGTGCCAGCAGATCAGGGGGCTTAACCGGGGAGCTGTTTTTT
CDR3 protein: CASRSGGLTGELFF

clone size: .
J gene: TRBJ1-2
D gene: .
V gene: TRBV29-1
CDR3 DNA: TGCAGCGTTGAAGTCACAGGCACTTATGGCTACACCTTC
CDR3 protein: CSVEVTGTYGYTF

clone size: few
J gene: TRBJ2-5
D gene: .
V gene: TRBV12-3/TRBV12-4
CDR3 DNA: TGTGCCAGCAGTGTGACAGGCCGAGAGACCCAGTACTTC
CDR3 protein: CASSVTGRETQYF

clone size: .
J gene: TRBJ1-3
D gene: .
V gene: TRBV4-2
CDR3 DNA: TGTGCCAGCAGCCAAGATCCGGTGACAGCGGGAAACACCATATATTTT
CDR3 protein: CASSQDPVTAGNTIYF

clone size: .
J gene: TRBJ1-1
D gene: .
V gene: TRBV19
CDR3 DNA: TGTGCCAGTAGTCAGGGGAAGAACACTGAAGCTTTCTTT
CDR3 protein: CASSQGKNTEAFF